This TCR beta chain came from a study of shared clonotypes between healthy human individuals. Note on this clone: Its matching antigen is unknown.

Every immunoSEQ plate was one replicate of a subset's evenly spread DNA. On sorted subsets, replicate PCRs used 150 to 250 ng DNA, or around 30,000 T cell genomes. Profiled with immunoSEQ multiplex PCR; TCRdb holds only in-frame clones, not every one. The profile shows some 1.4 million clones, around 95% of them singletons. General observations from the study: Sequencing of the sorted subsets was shown by rarefaction to be incomplete despite large depth.

The germline V gene has CDR1 SQVTM and CDR2 ANQGSEA. CDR3 length: 12 residues. V lost 6 bases, J lost 7 bases, and 6 bases stayed unmatched. Input material: naive CD4+ T cells sorted from blood. As for subset: CD45RA+ positively selected. The TCR originated in a man aged 25 to 40 in good health. V and J are TRBV29-1 and TRBJ2-1, with 7 bases identical to TRBD1. The CDR3 DNA reads TGCAGCGTGAGGGGGCTGGGGAATGAGCAGTTCTTC. Its protein is CSVRGLGNEQFF.